This T cell receptor beta chain was profiled in a study of patients and donors after allogeneic stem cell transplantation. TCRdb passed the RT-PCR reads through MiXCR, listing each CDR3 protein once. The data show some 880,000 distinct CDR3 sequences, with roughly 18% seen just once and around 6% held by the top ten. Between the trimmed V and J ends, which lost 0 bases and 2 bases, there was a span of 22 bases. The germline gives CDR1 SGDLS, CDR2 YYNGEE. This CDR3 is 19 amino acids long. The rearrangement uses TRBV9 and TRBJ2-3; D is perhaps TRBD1 or TRBD2 (7 bases each). This receptor was identified in a human donor who was either an allogeneic HSCT recipient or a stem cell or donor lymphocyte infusion donor (not recorded which). It is not recorded whose cells these are; they may come from a transplant donor. The source material was blood, either unsorted or a sorted T cell fraction (not recorded which). The CDR3 bases are TGTGCCAGCAGCGTAGACAGGGGACTATTAAGCGTTCCCACAGATACGCAGTATTTT. It is translated as CASSVDRGLLSVPTDTQYF.